This is a list of T cell receptor beta chains from one sample in a study of T-cell memory formation after mild COVID-19. TCRdb reanalysed the 5' RACE reads using MiXCR and keeps one entry per CDR3 protein. This table has 560,000 or so distinct CDR3 sequences, 17% appearing once. Sequenced input: PBMCs or a T cell subset sorted from them (not recorded which). The origin of the receptors is an adult woman who had mild COVID-19 (a few samples of this study predate the infection). Cell type and time point are not known. The CDR3 runs from the conserved cysteine through the conserved F or W. Each record gives: D gene, J gene, V gene, clone size, CDR3 protein, CDR3 DNA. A D gene is named only where the DNA matches it firmly. Clone size is stated in some rows and not others, as once, few, many or a class when expanded.

>NA|TRBJ1-1|TRBV7-6|NA
CASSFLSGNTEAFF
TGTGCCAGCAGCTTTCTTTCGGGGAACACTGAAGCTTTCTTT
>NA|TRBJ2-1|TRBV20-1|NA
CSASRRGNEQFF
TGCAGTGCTAGTAGAAGGGGCAATGAGCAGTTCTTC
>NA|TRBJ2-3|TRBV6-1|few
CASSSVSLFTDTQYF
TGTGCCAGCAGTAGCGTGAGTCTTTTCACAGATACGCAGTATTTT
>NA|TRBJ1-1|TRBV20-1|few
CSARDQGTFTEAFF
TGCAGTGCTAGAGATCAGGGCACCTTCACTGAAGCTTTCTTT
>TRBD1|TRBJ2-7|TRBV20-1|few
CSARGGGHEQYF
TGCAGTGCTAGAGGAGGGGGCCACGAGCAGTACTTC
>TRBD1|TRBJ2-7|TRBV4-1|few
CASSQDGQGISSYEQYF
TGCGCCAGCAGCCAAGACGGACAGGGCATTTCCTCCTACGAGCAGTACTTC
>TRBD2|TRBJ2-1|TRBV7-2|NA
CASSSSAGGSYNEQFF
TGTGCCAGCAGCTCCTCAGCGGGGGGAAGCTACAATGAGCAGTTCTTC
>NA|TRBJ2-2|TRBV5-1|NA
CASSPIGGTNTGELFF
TGCGCCAGCAGCCCGATAGGCGGGACGAACACCGGGGAGCTGTTTTTT
>NA|TRBJ2-3|TRBV20-1|few
CSVLPRRADTQYF
TGCAGTGTTTTGCCCCGGCGCGCAGATACGCAGTATTTT
>NA|TRBJ1-2|TRBV7-9|NA
CASSSPRNF
TGTGCCAGCAGCTCCCCAAGAAACTTC
>NA|TRBJ1-2|TRBV6-5|few
CASSTTRSEGYTF
TGTGCCAGCAGTACGACCCGCTCAGAGGGCTACACCTTC
>TRBD2|TRBJ2-2|TRBV20-1|NA
CSASQSGRVPGELFF
TGCAGTGCTAGCCAGAGCGGGAGGGTACCCGGGGAGCTGTTTTTT
>NA|TRBJ2-1|TRBV18|few
CASSPLESSERKQFF
TGTGCCAGCTCACCACTAGAGAGCAGCGAGAGAAAGCAGTTCTTC
>NA|TRBJ2-3|TRBV5-1|NA
CASSPSPGFTDTQYF
TGCGCCAGCAGCCCCTCCCCGGGGTTCACAGATACGCAGTATTTT
>NA|TRBJ2-1|TRBV11-3|few
CASSPFAVADNEQFF
TGTGCCAGCAGCCCGTTCGCGGTAGCGGACAATGAGCAGTTCTTC
>NA|TRBJ2-2|TRBV7-2|NA
CASSLWSGNTGELFF
TGTGCCAGCAGCTTATGGTCGGGAAACACCGGGGAGCTGTTTTTT
>NA|TRBJ2-7|TRBV20-1|few
CSARGAGSSYEQYF
TGCAGTGCTAGAGGTGCAGGATCAAGTTACGAGCAGTACTTC
>NA|TRBJ2-7|TRBV6-6|few
CASQGQGGSEQYF
TGTGCCTCGCAGGGGCAGGGAGGGTCCGAGCAGTACTTC
>NA|TRBJ1-1|TRBV25-1|few
CASSVGGPEAFF
TGTGCCAGCAGTGTGGGAGGCCCTGAAGCTTTCTTT
>NA|TRBJ1-1|TRBV27|many
CASSLGGTALNTEAFF
TGTGCCAGCAGTTTAGGGGGAACTGCCCTGAACACTGAAGCTTTCTTT
>NA|TRBJ2-5|TRBV4-1|NA
CASSTYRTGQETQYF
TGCGCCAGCAGTACATACCGGACTGGCCAAGAGACCCAGTACTTC
>NA|TRBJ1-2|TRBV20-1|NA
CSARADRLISGYTF
TGCAGTGCTAGAGCGGACAGACTTATCTCTGGCTACACCTTC
>NA|TRBJ2-5|TRBV29-1|few
CSVVSAVPQETQYF
TGCAGCGTTGTCTCGGCAGTCCCCCAAGAGACCCAGTACTTC
>TRBD1|TRBJ1-1|TRBV15|NA
CATSARVGTGNTEAFF
TGTGCCACCAGCGCACGTGTTGGGACAGGGAACACTGAAGCTTTCTTT
>NA|TRBJ2-3|TRBV9|NA
CASSVDVSTDTQYF
TGTGCCAGCAGCGTAGACGTTAGTACAGATACGCAGTATTTT
>NA|TRBJ2-2|TRBV7-6|NA
CASSLALENTGELFF
TGTGCCAGCAGCTTAGCGCTGGAGAACACCGGGGAGCTGTTTTTT